This T cell receptor (beta chain) is drawn from a study of T cells in women clearing cervical HPV infection. Sequenced by immunoSEQ multiplex PCR; TCRdb stores in-frame clones only, minus some. The listing records 15,000 to 20,000 clones. Sequencing used blood buffy coat. This sequence originates from a woman between 18 and 75 years old with a cervical HPV16 infection that either progressed to CIN3+ or cleared (not recorded which).

CDR3 amino acids: CASSFQQTDYTF. The covered CDR3 bases are TGTGCCAGCAGCTTTCAGCAAACAGAC. This sequence joins TRBV7-9 and TRBJ1-2; D is uncertain. The observed sequence ends 3 residues before the CDR3 terminus, with the missing tail filled in from the germline J gene. The CDR3 covers 12 residues. Germline CDR1 and CDR2: SEHNR and FQNEAQ (reference sequence).